The present T cell receptor beta chain was sequenced within a study of radiotherapy plus CTLA-4 blockade in lung cancer. Details on this clone: Its cognate antigen is unknown.

The CDR3 has 14 residues. Deletions cut 2 bases from V and 0 bases from J, with 8 bases between. Germline-derived CDR1 and CDR2 are SGHVS and FQNEAQ. Sequencing used immunoSEQ multiplex PCR; TCRdb keeps in-frame clones, though not all of them. The sample lists 30,000 to 40,000 clones, roughly 70% seen once, with 3% to 4.5% in the top ten. Study-wide findings and caveats: Radiotherapy was combined with ipilimumab, and tumor-derived TCR clones then expanded in blood. It was early blood T cell clone dynamics, with interferon-beta, that reportedly best predicted response.

V gene TRBV7-8 combines with J gene TRBJ2-7, with D uncertain. The material sequenced was peripheral blood, taken from a patient treated with radiotherapy plus ipilimumab. This clonotype was sampled from a human donor with non-small cell lung cancer who had stable disease on radiotherapy plus ipilimumab. The CDR3 nucleotides read TGTGCCAGCAGCTTAAGACACCTCTCCTACGAGCAGTACTTC. Translating it yields CASSLRHLSYEQYF.